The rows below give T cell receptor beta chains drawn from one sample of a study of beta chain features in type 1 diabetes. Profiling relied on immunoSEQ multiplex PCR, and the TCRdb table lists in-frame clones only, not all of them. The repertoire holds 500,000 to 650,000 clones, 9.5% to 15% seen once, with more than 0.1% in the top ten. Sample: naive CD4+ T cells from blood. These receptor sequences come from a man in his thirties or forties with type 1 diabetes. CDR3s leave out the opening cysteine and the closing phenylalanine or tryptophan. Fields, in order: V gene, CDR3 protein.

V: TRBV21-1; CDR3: ASSKPKARGLDQPQH
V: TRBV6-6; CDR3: ASSLTDSNQPQH
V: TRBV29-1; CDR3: SVGPGGDTQY
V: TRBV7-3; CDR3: ASSFGEVSNEQF
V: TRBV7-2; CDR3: ASSPMTGGGQPQH
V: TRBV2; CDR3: ASSEAGQFYGYT
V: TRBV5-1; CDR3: ASSAGANQPQH
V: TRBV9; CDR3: ASSVEAGAYYEQY
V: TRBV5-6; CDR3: ASSFLHSGANVLT
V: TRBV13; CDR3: ASSLSMGARRGNYGYT
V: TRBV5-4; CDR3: ASRFAGGIYGYT
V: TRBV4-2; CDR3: ASSQEGQGVTDTQY
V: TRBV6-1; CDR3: ASRPGQIYNEQF
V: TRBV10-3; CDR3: AVAASSGNTIY
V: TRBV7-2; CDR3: ASSPPGAGGLTDTQY
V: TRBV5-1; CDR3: ASSLEDRETDTQY
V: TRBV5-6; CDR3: ASSLEALAGGRETQY